This TCR beta chain was recovered during a study of T cell clonotyping in hematopoietic cell transplantation. Study findings and constraints: After transplant, recipient diversity fell while pathologically expanded clonotypes grew through day 180.

The assay was immunoSEQ multiplex PCR, and TCRdb's table has in-frame clones only and misses some. The table records 6,500 to 7,000 clones, over 95% of them present only once. A remark on this clone: Its antigen is unknown.

V gave up 5 bases and J gave up 7 bases, with 17 bases separating them. The CDR3 has 15 residues. The germline V gene encodes CDR1 MNHEY and CDR2 SVGAGI. The source is a male patient aged 60-70 years who had an allogeneic stem cell transplant from a related donor, so the T cells may come from the graft donor. Some clones in this sample may be carry-over from other donors' samples. The rearrangement joins TRBV6-5 to TRBJ2-2; a weak D match, TRBD2 (6 bases). The material was PBMCs, obtained 30 days after allogeneic stem cell transplant. CDR3 coding DNA: TGTGCCAGCAGTATTGCGGGGATCTCGATCGGGGAGCTGTTTTTT. Encoded protein: CASSIAGISIGELFF.